This TCR beta chain was sequenced for a study of T cell responses to AZD1222 COVID-19 vaccine. Background on the study: Researchers grouped second doses given at about 4 or about 12 weeks into one pool.

Sequencing was performed with immunoSEQ multiplex PCR; in TCRdb, only in-frame clones are kept and a portion is missing. The sample has about 97,000 clones; around 89% are singletons. This material consisted of peripheral blood, taken on day 0 of AZD1222 vaccination. This sequence was found in an adult in good health.

CDR3 in amino acids: CASSQAGANTGELFF. The CDR3 DNA reads as TGTGCCAGCAGCCAAGCTGGGGCGAACACCGGGGAGCTGTTTTTT. This chain links TRBV3-1 (or the pseudogene TRBV3-2) with TRBJ2-2; D unclear. Germline values: CDR1 LGHDT, CDR2 YNNKEL (reference sequence). With 1 base removed from V and 0 bases from J, the gap between germline ends came to 6 bases. The CDR3 runs 15 residues.